These T cell receptor beta chains were read from a single sample in a study of shared clonotypes between healthy human individuals. Profiled with immunoSEQ multiplex PCR; TCRdb holds only in-frame clones, not every one. The table shows hundreds of thousands of clones, with around 70% occurring only once. The source material was memory CD4+ T cells sorted from blood. The receptors were gathered from a man younger than 40 in good health. CDR3s include the opening cysteine and the closing phenylalanine or tryptophan. A D gene is named only where the DNA matches it firmly. The size field is filled for only some rows; it gives once, few, many or a size class.

CASSLKGGYGYTF	TGTGCCAGCAGCTTAAAAGGGGGGTATGGCTACACCTTC	TRBJ1-2	TRBV7-2	-	once
CASSPIGFGGNEKLFF	TGTGCCAGCAGCCCCATTGGTTTCGGGGGTAATGAAAAACTGTTTTTT	TRBJ1-4	TRBV27	-	-
CASSLGWGQGEAFF	TGCGCCAGCAGCTTGGGGTGGGGGCAAGGTGAAGCTTTCTTT	TRBJ1-1	TRBV5-1	-	once
CASSDGGTGVFGTQYF	TGCGCCAGCAGTGACGGAGGGACAGGGGTGTTTGGGACCCAGTACTTC	TRBJ2-5	TRBV10-1	TRBD1	-
CASSISGVSRETQYF	TGTGCCAGTAGTATTTCAGGGGTCTCGAGGGAGACCCAGTACTTC	TRBJ2-5	TRBV19	-	-
CASSQPTEIYGYTF	TGCGCCAGCAGCCAACCGACAGAGATTTATGGCTACACCTTC	TRBJ1-2	TRBV4-1	-	-
CASSVAPSGSVKETQYF	TGTGCCAGCAGCGTAGCTCCTAGCGGGAGTGTAAAAGAGACCCAGTACTTC	TRBJ2-5	TRBV9	TRBD2	-
CASSNNRVSRGNTIYF	TGTGCCAGCAGCAACAACAGAGTTTCTCGGGGAAACACCATATATTTT	TRBJ1-3	TRBV7-8	-	-
CASSQAPGEGYEQYF	TGCGCCAGCAGCCAAGCCCCAGGAGAGGGCTACGAGCAGTACTTC	TRBJ2-7	TRBV4-1	-	-
CASRDGTGGFYEQYF	TGTGCCAGCAGAGACGGGACAGGGGGTTTCTACGAGCAGTACTTC	TRBJ2-7	TRBV2	TRBD1	-